This T cell receptor (beta chain) originates from a study of PD-L1 blockade in urothelial cancer. At the level of the study: Median T cell yield per blood sample was some 140,000 cells.

Study-wide results and limits: Durable benefit was linked to greater 3-week expansion of tumor-associated blood clones.

Time point in this sample: peripheral blood 6 weeks after treatment start. Peripheral blood mononuclear cells were collected from every patient before and during treatment, yielding between 1 and 8 samples per patient. Method: immunoSEQ multiplex PCR; TCRdb's copy keeps in-frame clones and lacks some. The top ten clones hold about 10% of a sample with about 36,000 clones, more than 75% of them seen once. Concerning this clone itself: Its specificity is unknown.

This clonotype was obtained from a man aged 40-49 years with urothelial cancer. Here the sequenced sample was PBMCs, taken around atezolizumab (anti-PD-L1) treatment.

The CDR3 sequence: CASSFIVSGAQRATNEKLFF. The CDR3 nucleotides read TGTGCCAGCAGTTTTATAGTGTCAGGGGCCCAAAGGGCAACTAATGAAAAACTGTTTTTT. This rearrangement joins TRBV28 to TRBJ1-4, with TRBD1 as a possible D gene (6 bases). With 3 bases removed from V and 0 bases from J, the gap between germline ends came to 23 bases. The CDR3 has 20 amino acids. Germline-derived CDR1 and CDR2 are MDHEN and SYDVKM.